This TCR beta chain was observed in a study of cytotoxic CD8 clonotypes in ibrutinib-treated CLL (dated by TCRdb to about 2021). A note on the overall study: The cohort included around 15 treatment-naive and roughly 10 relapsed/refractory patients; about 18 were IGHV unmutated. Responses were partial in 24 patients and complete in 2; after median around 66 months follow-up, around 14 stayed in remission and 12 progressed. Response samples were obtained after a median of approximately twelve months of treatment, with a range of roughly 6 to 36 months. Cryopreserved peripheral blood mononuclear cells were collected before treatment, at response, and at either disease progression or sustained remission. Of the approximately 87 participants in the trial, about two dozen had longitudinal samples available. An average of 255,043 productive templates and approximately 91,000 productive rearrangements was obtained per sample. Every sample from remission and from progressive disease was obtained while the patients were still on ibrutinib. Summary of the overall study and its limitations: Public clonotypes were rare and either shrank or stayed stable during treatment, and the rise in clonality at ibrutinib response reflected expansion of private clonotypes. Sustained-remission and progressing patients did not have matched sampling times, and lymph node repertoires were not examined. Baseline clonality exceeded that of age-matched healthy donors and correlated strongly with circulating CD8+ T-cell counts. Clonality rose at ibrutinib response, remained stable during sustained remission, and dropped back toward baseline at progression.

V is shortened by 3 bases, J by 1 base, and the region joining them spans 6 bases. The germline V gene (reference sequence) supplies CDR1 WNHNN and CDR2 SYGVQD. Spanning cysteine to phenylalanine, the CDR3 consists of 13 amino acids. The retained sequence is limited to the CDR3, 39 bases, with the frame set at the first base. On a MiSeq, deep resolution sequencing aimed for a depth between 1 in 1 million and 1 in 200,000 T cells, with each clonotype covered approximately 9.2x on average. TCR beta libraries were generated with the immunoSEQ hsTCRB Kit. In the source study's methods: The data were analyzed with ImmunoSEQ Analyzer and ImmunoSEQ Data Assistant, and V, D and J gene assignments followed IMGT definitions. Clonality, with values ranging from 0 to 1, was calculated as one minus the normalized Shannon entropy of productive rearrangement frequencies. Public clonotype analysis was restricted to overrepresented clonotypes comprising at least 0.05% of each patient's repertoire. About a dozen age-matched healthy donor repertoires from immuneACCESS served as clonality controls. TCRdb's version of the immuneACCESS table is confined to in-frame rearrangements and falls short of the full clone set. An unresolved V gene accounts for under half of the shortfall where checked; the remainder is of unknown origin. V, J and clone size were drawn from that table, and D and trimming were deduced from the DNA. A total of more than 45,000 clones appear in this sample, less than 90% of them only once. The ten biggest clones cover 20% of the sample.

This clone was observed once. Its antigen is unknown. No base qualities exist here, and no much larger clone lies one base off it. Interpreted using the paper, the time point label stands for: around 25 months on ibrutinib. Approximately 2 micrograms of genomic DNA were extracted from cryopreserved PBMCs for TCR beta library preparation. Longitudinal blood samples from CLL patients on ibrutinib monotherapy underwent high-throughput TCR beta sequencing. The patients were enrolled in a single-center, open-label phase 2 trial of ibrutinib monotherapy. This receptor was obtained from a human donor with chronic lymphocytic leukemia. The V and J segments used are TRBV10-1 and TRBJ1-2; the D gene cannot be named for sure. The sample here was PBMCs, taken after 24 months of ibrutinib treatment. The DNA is TGCGCCAGCAGTGACAGGATTAACTATGGCTACACCTTC. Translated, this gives CASSDRINYGYTF.